This T cell receptor (beta chain) was sequenced for a study of tissue T cells after allogeneic stem cell transplantation. As regards this clone: The listed genes are named as in mouse.

Clones were sequenced by immunoSEQ multiplex PCR, and TCRdb holds only the in-frame ones, with some missing. The top ten clones hold less than 9% of a sample with roughly 6,600 clones, roughly 45% of them seen once. Regarding time point: mouse harvest day 7 after allogeneic transplant. The graft held 10^6 splenic CD5+ T cells and 10^7 T-cell-depleted bone marrow cells. This sequence was found in a female BALB/c mouse given C57BL/6 T cells with graft-versus-host disease after an allogeneic hematopoietic cell transplant. Sequencing was performed on lymph node tissue.

The part of the CDR3 DNA that was read is TGTGCCAGCGGTGCCATCCTCTATGAACAGTAC. Encoded protein: CASGAILYEQY. The entire CDR3 sequence reads CASGAILYEQYF. The rearrangement uses TRBV13-2 and TRBJ2-7; D is unresolved. The read ends 1 residue shy of where the CDR3 ends; the end is completed using the germline J gene. The CDR3 loop spans 12 amino acids. Germline V gives CDR1 NNHNN, CDR2 SYGAGS (reference sequence). V dropped 3 bases and J dropped 3 bases, with 7 bases sitting between them.